Below are 15 T cell receptor beta chains sequenced from a single sample in a study of radiation and T cells in renal cell carcinoma. TCRdb's table, derived via immunoSEQ multiplex PCR, lists solely in-frame clones and lacks some. The sample lists about 4,300 clones; less than 65% were seen once. Treatment defined: 15 Gy SBRT to primary tumor, nephrectomy 4 weeks later. Specimen: tumor tissue, collected from a patient whose treatment included radiotherapy and nephrectomy. Every receptor here comes from a woman aged 60-75 years with renal cell carcinoma.

This chain links TRBV5-5 with TRBJ2-5; 9 nucleotides line up with TRBD1. This CDR3 is 16 amino acids long. V shed 3 bases and J 5 bases; nucleotides not matched to a gene: 11. CDR1 and CDR2 from the germline V gene are SGHKS and YYEKEE (reference sequence). The CDR3 DNA sequence: TGTGCCAGCAGCTACGGACAGGGGCCAGCTATGGAGACCCAGTACTTC. Translation: CASSYGQGPAMETQYF.

A single count supports this clone. The genes are TRBV11-2 and TRBJ1-5, with D hard to call. There are 13 residues in the CDR3. Trimming took 1 base from V and 6 from J, leaving 7 bases between them. Germline lookup yields CDR1 SGHAT and CDR2 FQNNGV. CDR3 in DNA: TGTGCCAGCAGCTTAGCCCGCGGTCAGCCCCAGCATTTT. Protein sequence: CASSLARGQPQHF.

This rearrangement joins TRBV6-1 to TRBJ1-5; 10 nucleotides agree with TRBD1. Germline CDR1 MNHNS, CDR2 SASEGT. This CDR3 is built from 19 residues. The V and J ends lost 3 bases and 0 bases, in that order; junction bases with no gene match: 11. The CDR3 loop reads CASSEIPGQGFYSNQPQHF. The CDR3 bases are TGTGCCAGCAGTGAGATTCCGGGACAGGGGTTTTATAGCAATCAGCCCCAGCATTTT.

This clone was seen only once. The chain has TRBV6-4 and TRBJ2-3, with D uncertain. The CDR3 is 15 amino acids. Germline assignment: CDR1 MRHNA and CDR2 SNTAGT. V was clipped by 5 bases and J by 1 base, with 13 bases between them. The DNA for the CDR3 is TGTGCCAGCAGTAGGACCGCTGGGGGCACAGATACGCAGTATTTT. It yields the protein CASSRTAGGTDTQYF.

The CDR3 region has the DNA TGCGCCAGCAGCCAGGGACAGCCCGCGGAGCAGTTCTTC. Its translation: CASSQGQPAEQFF. The rearrangement uses TRBV5-1 and TRBJ2-1; 7 nucleotides agree with TRBD1. This CDR3 region has 13 residues. The V and J ends lost 4 bases and 10 bases, in that order; junction bases with no gene match: 8. Germline V CDR1 and CDR2: SGHRS, YFSETQ. Complete variable domain (other parts from reference TRBV5-1 and TRBJ2-1): KAGVTQTPRYLIKTRGQQVTLSCSPISGHRSVSWYQQTPGQGLQFLFEYFSETQRNKGNFPGRFSGRQFSNSRSEMNVSTLELGDSALYLCASSQGQPAEQFFGPGTRLTVL.

The V and J genes are TRBV25-1 and TRBJ2-2; TRBD1 agrees at 7 bases. V lost 5 bases, J lost 7 bases, and 7 bases stayed unmatched. Germline V gene data show CDR1 as MGHDK and CDR2 as SYGVNS. The CDR3 contains 14 residues. The CDR3 DNA reads as TGTGCCAGCAGTAGACAGGGTCGGCACGGGGAGCTGTTTTTT. Translation gives CASSRQGRHGELFF.

The CDR3 sequence is CASSSTWGAYTF. CDR3 sequence (DNA): TGTGCCAGCAGCTCGACATGGGGGGCCTACACCTTC. The chain is built from TRBV27 and TRBJ1-2, with D perhaps matching TRBD1 (6 bases). The ends were cut back, 6 bases at V and 10 bases at J, with 15 bases in the middle. CDR3 length equals 12 residues. Germline CDR1 is MNHEY and CDR2 is SMNVEV (reference sequence).

This chain uses TRBV6-1 with TRBJ2-3; maybe TRBD2 (6 bases). The ends were cut back, 4 bases at V and 6 bases at J, with 20 bases in the middle. CDR1 MNHNS and CDR2 SASEGT come from the germline V gene. This CDR3 has 16 residues. CDR3 region: CASSALTGGLRDTQYF. CDR3 nucleotides: TGTGCCAGCAGTGCTTTGACTGGAGGACTACGGGATACGCAGTATTTT.

The chain carries TRBV5-1 and TRBJ2-7, with 7 bases that match TRBD1. V lost 1 base to trimming and J lost 6 bases; unmatched junction nucleotides: 10. This CDR3 is built from 15 residues. Germline V gene lookup returns CDR1 SGHRS and CDR2 YFSETQ. The CDR3 bases are TGCGCCAGCAGCTTGTTAGGCCTCACAGGGGCCGAGCAGTACTTC. It yields the protein CASSLLGLTGAEQYF.

The V gene is TRBV15, the J gene TRBJ2-3; 11 bases are a match to TRBD2. CDR1 is LNHNV and CDR2 is YYDKDF in the germline V gene (reference sequence). This CDR3 comprises 16 residues. V lost 0 bases to trimming and J lost 5 bases; unmatched junction nucleotides: 4. CDR3 sequence reads: CATSRDLAGGEDTQYF. The CDR3 DNA sequence: TGTGCCACCAGCAGAGATCTAGCGGGAGGCGAAGATACGCAGTATTTT.

The CDR3 region has the DNA TGTGCCAGCAGCTCGGACTCCAGGCCAGATCAGCCCCAGCATTTT. It encodes CASSSDSRPDQPQHF. The rearrangement links TRBV7-2 to TRBJ1-5; D gene uncertain. The V gene's germline CDR1 is SGHTA and CDR2 FQGNSA. The CDR3 length is 15 residues. V lost 4 bases and J lost 5, with 15 bases in between. Based on the CDR3 plus reference TRBV7-2 and TRBJ1-5, the full variable domain is GAGVSQSPSNKVTEKGKDVELRCDPISGHTALYWYRQSLGQGLEFLIYFQGNSAPDKSGLPSDRFSAERTGGSVSTLTIQRTQQEDSAVYLCASSSDSRPDQPQHFGDGTRLSIL.

Judged by abundance, this clone is large. The chain links TRBV4-2 to TRBJ2-1, with a tentative D call TRBD2 (5 bases). The germline gives CDR1 LGHNA, CDR2 YNFKEQ. The V gene lost 0 bases and the J gene lost 2 bases, with 26 bases spanning the gap. The CDR3 spans 21 residues. The CDR3, as DNA: TGTGCCAGCAGCCAAGATCAGCTTTTAACTCCTTATACCGGGGCCTACAATGAGCAGTTCTTC. Translated: CASSQDQLLTPYTGAYNEQFF.

This chain connects TRBV5-1 to TRBJ2-5, with 14 bases that match TRBD2. This CDR3 comprises 15 residues. Looked up from germline, CDR1 is SGHRS and CDR2 is YFSETQ. V shed 3 bases and J 8 bases; nucleotides not matched to a gene: 6. The CDR3 here is CASSSGLAGAATQYF. Here the CDR3 DNA reads TGCGCCAGCAGCTCGGGACTAGCGGGGGCGGCAACCCAGTACTTC.

This chain links TRBV18 with TRBJ2-2, with 9 bases identical to TRBD1. CDR3 length: 16 residues. V lost 4 bases to trimming and J lost 4 bases; unmatched junction nucleotides: 7. Germline assignment: CDR1 KGHSH and CDR2 LQKENI. CDR3 sequence reads: CASSLGQGGLTGELFF. CDR3 nucleotides: TGTGCCAGCTCACTGGGACAGGGCGGTCTCACCGGGGAGCTGTTTTTT.

The sample holds one count of this clone. The rearrangement joins TRBV29-1 to TRBJ2-7; D not resolved. The length of the CDR3 is 13 residues. V lost 2 bases to trimming and J lost 3 bases, with 11 bases between them. The germline CDR1 and CDR2 sequences are SQVTM and ANQGSEA. The CDR3 spells CSVELGRSYEQYF. The CDR3 nucleotides read TGCAGCGTTGAACTTGGCAGGAGCTACGAGCAGTACTTC.